This T cell receptor (beta chain) was recorded in a study of human T cells and chemical hapten exposure. The CDR3 runs 16 residues. Germline V gene sequence: CDR1 LNHDA, CDR2 SQIVND (reference sequence). Losses at the gene ends were 6 bases for V and 4 bases for J; bases not matched to a gene: 13. The sample holds many counts of this clonotype. MiXCR was run by TCRdb on the RACE reads, yielding one entry per CDR3 protein. The sample records tens of thousands of distinct CDR3 sequences, 11% being singletons. Regarding time point: pre-sensitization, week 0. Specified treatment: therapeutic diphenylcyclopropenone sensitization with weekly scalp DPC.

The sequenced sample was whole blood, obtained in connection with sensitization to the hapten diphenylcyclopropenone (DPC). The source is a woman in her 40s with alopecia areata. Some clones in this sample may be carry-over from other donors' samples. The chain combines TRBV19 with TRBJ1-1; 8 nucleotides agree with TRBD1. DNA for the CDR3: TGTGCCAGTAGCGTCGGTCAGGGGGCCTGGAGCACTGAAGCTTTCTTT. Its translation is CASSVGQGAWSTEAFF.